The entry below describes one T cell receptor (beta chain). Ten or more counts support this clonotype. This clone's antigen is unknown. No quality values exist for individual bases; no much larger clone is one base distant. Libraries of naive CD8 T cells were built from anywhere between roughly 17,000 and 1,000,000 sorted cells, with 10%, 30% or 50% of the purified RNA used. Naive CD8 T cells, defined as CD8+CD4-CCR7+CD45RA+, were FACS-sorted into RLT Plus buffer on a BD FACSAria II. More than 8 TCR copies' worth of Jurkat RNA were spiked into roughly 19,000-1,000,000 naive CD8 T cell samples to test detection sensitivity. Enrichment of CD8 T cells was performed with RosetteSep CD8+ T Cell Enrichment Cocktail and Ficoll-Paque, after which ACK red cell lysis was carried out. These data belong to a study of molecular identifiers for immune sequencing clone quantification (dated by TCRdb to 2017 to 2018). Concerning the study at large: For a replicate experiment, RNA from around 20,000 or 99,000 naive CD8 T cells was divided into five aliquots, of which four were sequenced. This methods study benchmarked molecular-identifier clustering-based TCR repertoire sequencing (MIDCIRS) and TCR RNA copy counting, using CD8 T cells to do so. Summary of the overall study and its limitations: Spiked-in Jurkat TCR RNA (approximately 10 copies' worth), which is not part of the donor repertoire, was contained in the naive libraries. Highly expanded clone sizes could be underestimated because identical TCR molecules may share a barcode. Modeling estimated about 3.3 recovered TCR RNA copies per cell, compared with approximately 9.5 by digital PCR, which implies roughly 30% capture efficiency. Clones above 20 RNA copies held over 97% of molecules in CMV-specific effector cells but under 1% in naive cells. Spiked-in Jurkat TCR RNA equal to a single cell's worth was reported to be detectable even within 1,200,000 naive CD8 T cells. Without barcode sub-clustering, chimeric consensus sequences inflated TCR diversity; chimeras reached as high as 47%.

Sequences PRHDT (CDR1) and FYEKMQ (CDR2) are obtained from the germline V gene (reference sequence). The CDR3 runs 14 residues from the cysteine to the phenylalanine. Of all the DNA, just the CDR3 is kept, 42 bases in frame from base 1. V has 8 bases trimmed and J has 5 bases trimmed; junction bases matching no gene number 4. The library was produced with PCR. TCRdb records Illumina HiSeq 4000 as the sequencer. Bulk TCR libraries were prepared as previously described, using TCR primers listed in Table S5. The Qiagen AllPrep DNA/RNA kit was used to purify total RNA. Before any analysis, reads coming from multiple sequencing runs of the same library were combined into one pool. The authors processed their data as follows. Reads were retained only if the reads had an exact TCR constant sequence, and the retained reads were trimmed to 150 nt and grouped according to their 12-nt molecular barcodes. Reads within each barcode group were sub-clustered using a 15% Levenshtein threshold, and quality-weighted consensus sequences were constructed for each RNA molecule. Non-functional sequences were excluded, and lower-count sequences lying one edit away from another sequence were also excluded. Based on a fit of two negative binomial distributions, barcode sub-clusters having less than 20% of the maximum read count were discarded. TCRdb cleaned the public reads at Q25 with fastp, built clones with MiXCR and kept in-frame beta chains. Under each unique CDR3 protein, matching rows form one entry showing the most common genes and DNA. TCRdb, not the original authors, processed these V and J calls. The sample table holds approximately 670,000 distinct CDR3 sequences, of which 15% to 20% were seen once. The ten largest make up roughly 0.85% of the sample.

The origin of this receptor is a human donor in good health. Some libraries in this study had Jurkat cell RNA spiked in. Recombination connected TRBV13 to TRBJ2-3; the junction holds 13 bases that match TRBD2. What was sequenced was naive CD8+ T cells from blood, with Jurkat cell RNA spiked in. In the paper's terms, the cell subset or site label means: FACS-sorted CD8+CD4-CCR7+CD45RA+ naive T cells. At the DNA level, the sequence is TGTGCCAGCCGACTAGCGGGAGGTAAAGATACGCAGTATTTT. Its coded protein is CASRLAGGKDTQYF.